The 11 T cell receptor beta chains presented below share a single source sample, sequenced in a study of blood T cell repertoires in COVID-19. The assay was immunoSEQ multiplex PCR, and TCRdb's table has in-frame clones only and misses some. The sample has 200,000 to 250,000 clones; roughly nine tenths are singletons. Sample: peripheral blood. These TCRs come from a man aged 60 to 69 with acute or convalescent COVID-19.

The rearrangement joins TRBV28 to TRBJ1-5; D is perhaps TRBD1 (5 bases). The germline CDR1 and CDR2 sequences are MDHEN and SYDVKM. This CDR3 is 16 amino acids long. Trimming removed 8 bases at V and 7 bases at J, with 24 bases between. CDR3 amino acids: CASYLTGRAGGQPQHF. CDR3 coding DNA: TGTGCCAGCTATCTAACGGGCAGGGCAGGAGGGCAGCCCCAGCATTTT. Full variable domain (rest looked up from reference TRBV28 and TRBJ1-5): DVKVTQSSRYLVKRTGEKVFLECVQDMDHENMFWYRQDPGLGLRLIYFSYDVKMKEKGDIPEGYSVSREKKERFSLILESASTNQTSMYLCASYLTGRAGGQPQHFGDGTRLSIL.

The CDR3 DNA is TGTGCCAGCAGCTTAGGACCGGGAGGGCCGGGGACCCAGTACTTC. It yields the protein CASSLGPGGPGTQYF. V usage is TRBV7-2 and J usage is TRBJ2-5; 8 bases map to TRBD2. The CDR3 sequence is 15 residues long. V gave up 1 base and J gave up 7 bases; unmatched junction bases: 8. Germline values: CDR1 SGHTA, CDR2 FQGNSA. The complete variable domain, with remaining parts taken from reference TRBV7-2 and TRBJ2-5, reads GAGVSQSPSNKVTEKGKDVELRCDPISGHTALYWYRQSLGQGLEFLIYFQGNSAPDKSGLPSDRFSAERTGGSVSTLTIQRTQQEDSAVYLCASSLGPGGPGTQYFGPGTRLLVL.

The chain joins TRBV11-3 to TRBJ1-3; D not certain. Germline-derived CDR1 and CDR2 are SGHNT and YENEEA. V shed 0 bases and J shed 7 bases, with 7 bases lying between them. The CDR3 length is 13 residues. CDR3 in amino acids: CASSLEVENTIYF. The CDR3 coding sequence is TGTGCCAGCAGCTTAGAGGTTGAGAACACCATATATTTT.

The chain couples TRBV12-5 to TRBJ1-2, with D possibly being TRBD1 (6 bases). CDR1 and CDR2 from the germline V gene are LGHNT and FRNRAP. The CDR3 is made up of 14 amino acids. The ends were cut back, 5 bases at V and 8 bases at J, with 18 bases in the middle. The CDR3 coding sequence is TGTGCTAGTGGTCTACCCCCAGGGGTACGAGGCTACACCTTC. Protein sequence: CASGLPPGVRGYTF.

The chain is built from TRBV7-9 and TRBJ2-3; 8 nucleotides match TRBD1. V lost 5 bases to trimming and J lost 3 bases; unmatched junction nucleotides: 10. CDR1 and CDR2 from the germline V gene are SEHNR and FQNEAQ (reference sequence). CDR3 length equals 16 residues. CDR3 sequence reads: CASSLDRGGGTDTQYF. DNA for the CDR3: TGTGCCAGCAGCCTCGACAGGGGAGGTGGGACAGATACGCAGTATTTT.

The rearrangement links TRBV4-3 to TRBJ2-5, with 9 bases lining up with TRBD1. V lost 3 bases and J lost 4; bases outside the gene matches: 6. The CDR3 has 15 amino acids. The germline V gene encodes CDR1 LGHNA and CDR2 YSLEER. The CDR3 region has the DNA TGCGCCAGCAGCCAGAGACAGGGGGGCCGAGAGACCCAGTACTTC. This gives the protein CASSQRQGGRETQYF.

The rearrangement uses TRBV29-1 and TRBJ1-1; the D is unclear. The CDR3 is made up of 16 amino acids. CDR1 and CDR2 from the germline V gene are SQVTM and ANQGSEA. V lost 2 bases to trimming and J lost 0 bases, with 16 bases between them. CDR3 nucleotides: TGCAGCGTTGAATCGACAAAGTCGGTCATGAACACTGAAGCTTTCTTT. Protein: CSVESTKSVMNTEAFF.

J is TRBJ1-1 and V is TRBV10-3, with TRBD1 matching 9 bases. V lost 5 bases to trimming and J lost 4 bases; unmatched junction nucleotides: 5. The CDR3 is made up of 14 amino acids. CDR1 is ENHRY, CDR2 SYGVKD, per germline. The CDR3 protein is CAISLQGAGTEAFF. CDR3 coding DNA: TGTGCCATCAGTTTACAGGGGGCTGGCACTGAAGCTTTCTTT.

The gene calls are TRBV10-3 and TRBJ1-6; TRBD1 is a possible D gene (6 bases). The CDR3 runs 15 residues. Trimming took off 10 bases at V and 5 bases at J, with 18 bases between the two ends. Germline lookup yields CDR1 ENHRY and CDR2 SYGVKD. The CDR3 coding sequence is TGTGCCACCCGGGGCAGGGGAACTGATAATTCACCCCTCCACTTT. It specifies CATRGRGTDNSPLHF.

The chain couples TRBV30 to TRBJ1-6; 7 bases align to TRBD1. Germline-derived CDR1 and CDR2 are GTSNPN and SVGIG (reference sequence). The CDR3 covers 18 residues. With V trimmed by 3 bases and J by 4 bases, 15 bases remained unmatched. The CDR3 DNA reads TGTGCCTGGAGAGGACTGGGGCAAGGGACAGCTTATAATTCACCCCTCCACTTT. The encoded protein is CAWRGLGQGTAYNSPLHF.

The chain employs TRBV10-3 and TRBJ1-5; 7 bases line up with TRBD1. Germline V gene lookup returns CDR1 ENHRY and CDR2 SYGVKD. J lost 2 bases, V lost 6 bases, and 13 bases had no gene match. The length of the CDR3 is 17 residues. CDR3 in DNA: TGTGCCATCAGCGGAATATGGCAGGGGGACGGCAATCAGCCCCAGCATTTT. As protein: CAISGIWQGDGNQPQHF.